These 26 T cell receptor beta chains came from one sample sequenced in a study of blood T cell repertoires in COVID-19. Profiled with immunoSEQ multiplex PCR; TCRdb holds only in-frame clones, not every one. The sample contains 120,000 to 150,000 clones, 80% to 90% of which appear only once. Sequencing was performed on peripheral blood. Every receptor here comes from a man aged 60-69 years with active or convalescent COVID-19.

CDR3 nucleotide sequence: TGTGCCAGCTCATGGGGACAGAGCAATCAGCCCCAGCATTTT. As protein: CASSWGQSNQPQHF. The chain links TRBV18 to TRBJ1-5; TRBD1 matches 7 bases. Trimming removed 5 bases from V and 1 base from J; junction bases left unmatched: 2. Germline V gene lookup returns CDR1 KGHSH and CDR2 LQKENI. This CDR3 comprises 14 residues.

The chain couples TRBV30 to TRBJ2-7, with 13 bases matching TRBD2. This CDR3 is built from 16 residues. V lost 3 bases to trimming and J lost 1 base; unmatched junction nucleotides: 6. Germline lookup yields CDR1 GTSNPN and CDR2 SVGIG (reference sequence). CDR3 nucleotides: TGTGCCTGGAGACCTCCGGGACTAGCGGGATCCTACGAGCAGTACTTC. Its protein is CAWRPPGLAGSYEQYF. Full variable domain (outside the CDR3, taken from reference TRBV30 and TRBJ2-7): SQTIHQWPATLVQPVGSPLSLECTVEGTSNPNLYWYRQAAGRGLQLLFYSVGIGQISSEVPQNLSASRPQDRQFILSSKKLLLSDSGFYLCAWRPPGLAGSYEQYFGPGTRLTVT.

The rearrangement links TRBV4-1 to TRBJ1-5; a possible D gene is TRBD1 (6 bases). Germline CDR1 is MGHRA and CDR2 is YSYEKL. The CDR3 is 16 residues long. Deletions cut 2 bases from V and 0 bases from J, with 11 bases between. The CDR3 coding sequence is TGCGCCAGCAGCCAAAGCAGGGGTTATAGCAATCAGCCCCAGCATTTT. Translation gives CASSQSRGYSNQPQHF.

The rearrangement links TRBV6-5 to TRBJ2-3; the match to TRBD1 covers 7 bases. CDR1 and CDR2 from the germline V gene are MNHEY and SVGAGI. The CDR3 has 15 amino acids. The V and J ends lost 4 bases and 1 base, in that order; junction bases with no gene match: 5. CDR3 residues: CASSLKGAGTDTQYF. DNA for the CDR3: TGTGCCAGCAGTTTGAAGGGGGCTGGCACAGATACGCAGTATTTT.

V gene TRBV7-9 combines with J gene TRBJ2-1; 14 bases agree with TRBD2. The CDR3 consists of 17 residues. After removal of 5 bases from V and 6 bases from J, the junction contained 9 bases not matched to a gene. Germline V gene lookup returns CDR1 SEHNR and CDR2 FQNEAQ (reference sequence). CDR3 DNA sequence: TGTGCCAGCAGCCGTACGTCCGGACTAGCGGGAGGCAATGAGCAGTTCTTC. Amino acid sequence: CASSRTSGLAGGNEQFF.

The CDR3 here is CASGGQENTGELFF. In nucleotides, the CDR3 is TGTGCCAGCGGGGGACAGGAAAACACCGGGGAGCTGTTTTTT. The chain uses TRBV27 and TRBJ2-2; 8 nucleotides agree with TRBD1. The ends lost 8 bases at V and 2 bases at J; junction bases unmatched: 4. There are 14 residues in the CDR3. Germline V gives CDR1 MNHEY, CDR2 SMNVEV (reference sequence).

DNA for the CDR3: TGTGCCAGCAGCTTAGACCGGTTCACAGAGACCCAGTACTTC. It codes for CASSLDRFTETQYF. This rearrangement joins TRBV11-3 to TRBJ2-5; no definite D call. CDR1 SGHNT and CDR2 YENEEA come from the germline V gene. The CDR3 is 14 residues long. V lost 0 bases, J lost 4 bases, and 9 bases lay in between.

The chain couples TRBV10-1 to TRBJ1-4, with D tentatively TRBD1 (5 bases). The CDR3 is 19 amino acids. Trimming took 0 bases from V and 2 from J, leaving 19 bases between them. Germline V lookup: CDR1 WNHNN, CDR2 SYGVQD (reference sequence). In DNA form, the CDR3 reads TGCGCCAGCAGTGAGTCCCGGGGGAGGGGAGAATTCACTAATGAAAAACTGTTTTTT. As protein: CASSESRGRGEFTNEKLFF.

This chain connects TRBV4-1 to TRBJ2-4; 9 bases are a match to TRBD1. The CDR3 runs to 17 residues. Germline V lookup: CDR1 MGHRA, CDR2 YSYEKL. The ends lost 0 bases at V and 6 bases at J; junction bases unmatched: 9. The CDR3 reads CASSQDIDRGRGNIQYF. The DNA for the CDR3 is TGCGCCAGCAGCCAAGATATCGACAGGGGGAGGGGAAACATTCAGTACTTC.

The rearrangement links TRBV7-9 to TRBJ2-1, with D possibly matching TRBD1 (7 bases). Germline loops: CDR1 SEHNR, CDR2 FQNEAQ (reference sequence). With 5 bases removed from V and 2 bases from J, the gap between germline ends came to 13 bases. This CDR3 is 15 amino acids long. CDR3 sequence: CASSPAGQTYNEQFF. CDR3 sequence (DNA): TGTGCCAGCAGCCCGGCGGGACAGACCTACAATGAGCAGTTCTTC.

The CDR3 reads CSATGQGYNEQFF. In DNA, the CDR3 is TGCAGCGCTACAGGACAGGGCTACAATGAGCAGTTCTTC. This chain joins TRBV29-1 and TRBJ2-1; 8 nucleotides line up with TRBD1. The germline CDR1 and CDR2 sequences are SQVTM and ANQGSEA. CDR3 length: 13 residues. V was clipped by 7 bases and J by 3 bases; unmatched bases: 5.

The chain recombines TRBV24-1 with TRBJ2-7; 10 nucleotides match TRBD1. The CDR3 totals 15 residues. J was trimmed by 7 bases and V by 3 bases; bases with no gene match: 8. Per germline, CDR1 KGHDR and CDR2 SFDVKD. CDR3 coding DNA: TGTGCCACCAGTGATCCCGGGACAGGGGCTCTTGAGCAGTACTTC. As protein: CATSDPGTGALEQYF.

The chain has TRBV7-2 and TRBJ2-7, with 12 positions matching TRBD2. Trimming cost V 6 bases and J 4 bases; bases outside gene matches: 4. The CDR3 is made up of 14 amino acids. From germline, CDR1 is SGHTA and CDR2 FQGNSA. CDR3 coding DNA: TGTGCCAGCAGGCCGACTAGCGGGGGTTACGAGCAGTACTTC. Translation gives CASRPTSGGYEQYF.

The rearrangement joins TRBV9 to TRBJ2-4; maybe TRBD1 (6 bases). CDR1 SGDLS and CDR2 YYNGEE come from the germline V gene. The length of the CDR3 is 19 residues. The ends were cut back, 3 bases at V and 3 bases at J, with 25 bases in the middle. This chain's CDR3 is CASSDPVAGGESGKNIQYF. DNA of the CDR3: TGTGCCAGCAGCGATCCGGTCGCTGGGGGCGAATCAGGCAAAAACATTCAGTACTTC.

The sample holds one count of this clone. The sample contains more than one DNA sequence encoding this CDR3. This chain links TRBV6-5 with TRBJ1-4, with 8 bases aligning to TRBD1. This CDR3 has 12 amino acids. After removal of 8 bases from V and 5 bases from J, the junction contained 1 base not matched to a gene. Germline V gene data show CDR1 as MNHEY and CDR2 as SVGAGI. The CDR3 bases are TGTGCCAGCGACAGGGGAAATGAAAAACTGTTTTTT. It specifies CASDRGNEKLFF.

This clone has only a few counts. The gene calls are TRBV18 and TRBJ1-4; D perhaps matches TRBD1 (6 bases). The CDR3 totals 15 residues. Between the trimmed V and J ends, which lost 9 bases and 5 bases, there was a span of 19 bases. Germline CDR1 is KGHSH and CDR2 is LQKENI. The CDR3 loop reads CASRTGGATNEKLFF. In nucleotides, the CDR3 is TGTGCCAGTCGCACCGGGGGGGCCACCAATGAAAAACTGTTTTTT. The whole variable domain, remainder taken from reference TRBV18 and TRBJ1-4, is NAGVMQNPRHLVRRRGQEARLRCSPMKGHSHVYWYRQLPEEGLKFMVYLQKENIIDESGMPKERFSAEFPKEGPSILRIQQVVRGDSAAYFCASRTGGATNEKLFFGSGTQLSVL.

This sequence joins TRBV7-8 and TRBJ1-2; D might be TRBD1 (6 bases). Per germline, CDR1 SGHVS and CDR2 FQNEAQ. V lost 1 base, J lost 3 bases, and 15 bases lay in between. There are 16 residues in the CDR3. CDR3 sequence reads: CASSLGLRGSDYGYTF. The DNA of the CDR3 is TGTGCCAGCAGCTTAGGCCTCAGGGGATCAGACTATGGCTACACCTTC.

Written as DNA, the CDR3 is TGTGCCAGCACCTGGGCCCTAGCGGGAGTATACAATGAGCAGTTCTTC. This sequence encodes CASTWALAGVYNEQFF. The V and J genes are TRBV11-2 and TRBJ2-1, with TRBD2 matching 10 bases. Trimming removed 7 bases from V and 4 bases from J; junction bases left unmatched: 10. CDR1 and CDR2 from the germline V gene are SGHAT and FQNNGV. The CDR3 has 16 amino acids.

In its sample, this clone was seen once. This chain links TRBV7-9 with TRBJ2-7, with D possibly matching TRBD2 (5 bases). There are 16 residues in the CDR3. V gave up 6 bases and J gave up 2 bases, with 20 bases separating them. In germline, CDR1 is SEHNR, CDR2 FQNEAQ (reference sequence). CDR3: CASRPPSLGQTYEQYF. DNA of the CDR3: TGTGCCAGCAGGCCACCTAGCCTCGGCCAAACCTACGAGCAGTACTTC.

The V call is TRBV2, the J call TRBJ1-6, with a possible D match to TRBD1 (5 bases). Germline V gives CDR1 SNHLY, CDR2 FYNNEI. V was pared by 8 bases and J by 7 bases, with 15 bases between. This CDR3 is built from 14 residues. The CDR3 DNA sequence: TGTGCCAGCGCCCGTCGGGGGGGAAATTCACCCCTCCACTTT. It encodes CASARRGGNSPLHF.

The chain couples TRBV19 to TRBJ2-7; TRBD1 might be the D (5 bases). Germline CDR1 is LNHDA and CDR2 is SQIVND (reference sequence). The CDR3 runs 14 residues. The V end lost 3 bases, the J end lost 1 base, and 10 bases lay between the germline ends. The CDR3: CASSMQGGSYEQYF. The CDR3 DNA is TGTGCCAGTAGTATGCAGGGTGGTTCCTACGAGCAGTACTTC.

This clone showed up just a few times. The chain carries TRBV7-9 and TRBJ1-1; D remains ambiguous. This CDR3 comprises 13 residues. Germline CDR1 and CDR2: SEHNR and FQNEAQ (reference sequence). Trimming removed 3 bases at V and 0 bases at J, with 5 bases between. This chain's CDR3 is CASSFGMNTEAFF. CDR3 nucleotide sequence: TGTGCCAGCAGCTTTGGCATGAACACTGAAGCTTTCTTT.

This clone was counted between two and nine times. CDR3 nucleotides: TGTGCCAGCAGCGCTCGGGACTTAAGGGGTACGCAGTATTTT. Translating gives CASSARDLRGTQYF. The J gene is TRBJ2-3, the V gene TRBV9; a weak D match, TRBD2 (6 bases). The CDR3 extends over 14 amino acids. The V end lost 3 bases, the J end lost 8 bases, and 16 bases lay between the germline ends. The V gene's germline CDR1 is SGDLS and CDR2 YYNGEE.

This clone has a handful of counts. The chain couples TRBV16 to TRBJ2-1; D possibly corresponds to TRBD1 (5 bases). CDR3 size: 13 residues. Trimming pared 0 bases from V and 9 bases from J, leaving 9 bases between. CDR1 is KGHSY, CDR2 FQNENV, per germline. The CDR3 sequence: CASSQSRQGEQFF. CDR3 sequence (DNA): TGTGCCAGCAGCCAATCCAGGCAGGGTGAGCAGTTCTTC. Together with reference TRBV16 and TRBJ2-1, the CDR3 gives the full variable domain: GEEVAQTPKHLVRGEGQKAKLYCAPIKGHSYVFWYQQVLKNEFKFLISFQNENVFDETGMPKERFSAKCLPNSPCSLEIQATKLEDSAVYFCASSQSRQGEQFFGPGTRLTVL.

The gene calls are TRBV28 and TRBJ2-5, with 8 bases that match TRBD1. V lost 8 bases, J lost 4 bases, and 12 bases stayed unmatched. This CDR3 spans 15 amino acids. CDR1 MDHEN and CDR2 SYDVKM come from the germline V gene. The CDR3 nucleotides are TGTGCCAGCTCCCCACCCCAGGGGGCGGGAGAGACCCAGTACTTC. It translates to CASSPPQGAGETQYF.

The chain employs TRBV9 and TRBJ1-1; D is perhaps TRBD1 (6 bases). Looked up from germline, CDR1 is SGDLS and CDR2 is YYNGEE. V lost 4 bases, J lost 3 bases, and 13 bases lay in between. The CDR3 is 14 residues long. Here the CDR3 DNA reads TGTGCCAGCAGCCCCGGGGGGCGGGACACTGAAGCTTTCTTT. Amino acid sequence: CASSPGGRDTEAFF.